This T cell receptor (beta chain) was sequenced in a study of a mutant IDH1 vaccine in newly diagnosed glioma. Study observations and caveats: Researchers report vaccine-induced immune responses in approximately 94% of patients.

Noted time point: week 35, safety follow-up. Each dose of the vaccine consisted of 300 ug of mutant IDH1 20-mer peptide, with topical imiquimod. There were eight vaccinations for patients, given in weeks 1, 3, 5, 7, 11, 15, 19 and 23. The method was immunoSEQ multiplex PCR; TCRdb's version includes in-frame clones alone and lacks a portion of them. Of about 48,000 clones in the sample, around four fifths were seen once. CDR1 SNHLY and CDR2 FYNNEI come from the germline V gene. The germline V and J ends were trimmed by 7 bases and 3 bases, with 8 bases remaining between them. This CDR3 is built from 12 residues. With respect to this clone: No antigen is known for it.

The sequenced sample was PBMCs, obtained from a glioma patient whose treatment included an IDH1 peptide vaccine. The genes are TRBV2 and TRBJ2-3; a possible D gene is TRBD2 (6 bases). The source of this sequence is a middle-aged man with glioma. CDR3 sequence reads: CASKRGTDTQYF. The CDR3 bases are TGTGCCAGCAAACGGGGGACAGATACGCAGTATTTT.